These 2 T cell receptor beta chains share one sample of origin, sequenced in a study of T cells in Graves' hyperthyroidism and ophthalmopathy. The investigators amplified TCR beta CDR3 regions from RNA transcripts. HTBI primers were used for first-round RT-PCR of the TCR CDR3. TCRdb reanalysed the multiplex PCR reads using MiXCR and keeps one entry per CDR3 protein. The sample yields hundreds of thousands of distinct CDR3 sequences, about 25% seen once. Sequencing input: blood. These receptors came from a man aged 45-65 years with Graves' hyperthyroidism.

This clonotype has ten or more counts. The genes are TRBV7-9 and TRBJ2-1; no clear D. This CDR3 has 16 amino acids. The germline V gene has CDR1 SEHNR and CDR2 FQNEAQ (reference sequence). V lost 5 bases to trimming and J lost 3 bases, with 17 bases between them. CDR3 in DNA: TGTGCCAGCAGCCCCGTCGCCGCGGCCCTCTACAATGAGCAGTTCTTC. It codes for CASSPVAAALYNEQFF.

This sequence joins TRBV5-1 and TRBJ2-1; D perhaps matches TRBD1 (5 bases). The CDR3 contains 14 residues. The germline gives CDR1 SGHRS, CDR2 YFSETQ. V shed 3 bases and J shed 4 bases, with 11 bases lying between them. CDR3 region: CASSWGQGYNEQFF. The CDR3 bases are TGCGCCAGCAGCTGGGGCCAGGGTTACAATGAGCAGTTCTTC.